Given below is one TCR beta chain in context. Antigen: not known. The sample is drawn from a study of cytomegalovirus exposure and HLA in healthy donors. Whole-study findings and limits: HLA restriction was apparent for most CMV-associated TCR beta chains in a later analysis.

Trimming shortened V by 5 bases and J by 0 bases, and 13 bases separated the two germline ends. This CDR3 has 15 amino acids. Germline assignment: CDR1 SGHTA and CDR2 FQGTGA. The PCR contained 60 Vbeta and 13 Jbeta primers. Assay used: immunoSEQ multiplex PCR; TCRdb lists only in-frame clones, some missing. The data contain fewer than 200,000 clones, around 80% of them seen just once; the ten biggest clones take up around 4.1%. J is TRBJ2-5 and V is TRBV7-3; TRBD1 is a possible D gene (5 bases). The sequence was obtained from a woman in her fifties or sixties in good health and CMV-seropositive. The sequenced sample was PBMCs. The DNA for the CDR3 is TGTGCCAGCAGCCCAAGGCAGGGTTACCAAGAGACCCAGTACTTC. It is translated as CASSPRQGYQETQYF.